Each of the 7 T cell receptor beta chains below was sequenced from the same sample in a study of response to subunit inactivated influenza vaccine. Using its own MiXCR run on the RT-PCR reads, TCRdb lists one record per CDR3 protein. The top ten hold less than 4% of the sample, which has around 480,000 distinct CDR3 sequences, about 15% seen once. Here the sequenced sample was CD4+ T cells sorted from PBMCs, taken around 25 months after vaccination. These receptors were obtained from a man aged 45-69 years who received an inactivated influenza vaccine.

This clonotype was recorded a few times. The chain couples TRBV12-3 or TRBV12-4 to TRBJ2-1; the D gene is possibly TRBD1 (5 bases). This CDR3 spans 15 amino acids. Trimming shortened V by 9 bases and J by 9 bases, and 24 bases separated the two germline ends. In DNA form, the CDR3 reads TGTGCCAGTTATTTGGTCTTGGCCCAGGGCGGTGAGCAGTTCTTC. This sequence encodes CASYLVLAQGGEQFF.

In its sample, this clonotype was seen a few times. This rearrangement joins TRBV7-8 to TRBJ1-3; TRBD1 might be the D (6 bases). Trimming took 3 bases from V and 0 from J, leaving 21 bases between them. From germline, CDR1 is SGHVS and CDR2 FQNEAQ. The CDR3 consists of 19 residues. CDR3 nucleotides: TGTGCCAGCAGCTTCGTAGGGCGGACAGCTTACCCCTCTGGAAACACCATATATTTT. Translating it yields CASSFVGRTAYPSGNTIYF. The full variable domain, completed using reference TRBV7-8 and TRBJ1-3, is GAGVSQSPRYKVAKRGQDVALRCDPISGHVSLFWYQQALGQGPEFLTYFQNEAQLDKSGLPSDRFFAERPEGSVSTLKIQRTQQEDSAVYLCASSFVGRTAYPSGNTIYFGEGSWLTVV.

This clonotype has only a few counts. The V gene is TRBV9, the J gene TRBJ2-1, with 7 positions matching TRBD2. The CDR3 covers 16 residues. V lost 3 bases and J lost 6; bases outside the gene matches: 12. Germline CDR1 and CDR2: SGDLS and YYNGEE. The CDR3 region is CASSGTGTTLFNEQFF. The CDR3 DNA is TGTGCCAGCAGCGGAACCGGGACTACCTTATTCAATGAGCAGTTCTTC.

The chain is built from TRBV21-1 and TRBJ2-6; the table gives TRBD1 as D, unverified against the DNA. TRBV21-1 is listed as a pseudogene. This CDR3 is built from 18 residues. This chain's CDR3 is CASSFRRGMDVGANVLTF. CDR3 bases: TGTGCCAGCAGCTTCCGTAGGGGGATGGACGTAGGGGCCAACGTCCTGACTTTC.

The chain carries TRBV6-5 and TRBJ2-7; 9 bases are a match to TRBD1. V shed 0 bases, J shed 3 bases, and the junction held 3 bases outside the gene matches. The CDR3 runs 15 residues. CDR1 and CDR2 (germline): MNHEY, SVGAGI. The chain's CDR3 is CASSYSRTGVYEQYF. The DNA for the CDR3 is TGTGCCAGCAGTTACTCACGGACAGGGGTCTACGAGCAGTACTTC.

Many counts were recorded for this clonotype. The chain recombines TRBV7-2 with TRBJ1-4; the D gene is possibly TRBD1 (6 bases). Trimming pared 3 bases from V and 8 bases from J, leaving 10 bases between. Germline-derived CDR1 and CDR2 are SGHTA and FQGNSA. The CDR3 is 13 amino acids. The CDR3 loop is CASSFGRGEKLFF. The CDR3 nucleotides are TGTGCCAGCAGCTTCGGCAGGGGAGAAAAACTGTTTTTT.

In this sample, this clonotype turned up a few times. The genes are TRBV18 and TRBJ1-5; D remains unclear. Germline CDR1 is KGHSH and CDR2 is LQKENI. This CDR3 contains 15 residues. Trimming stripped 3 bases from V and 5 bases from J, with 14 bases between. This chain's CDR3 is CASSPRRTSDQPQHF. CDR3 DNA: TGTGCCAGCTCACCGCGACGAACCTCGGATCAGCCCCAGCATTTT.